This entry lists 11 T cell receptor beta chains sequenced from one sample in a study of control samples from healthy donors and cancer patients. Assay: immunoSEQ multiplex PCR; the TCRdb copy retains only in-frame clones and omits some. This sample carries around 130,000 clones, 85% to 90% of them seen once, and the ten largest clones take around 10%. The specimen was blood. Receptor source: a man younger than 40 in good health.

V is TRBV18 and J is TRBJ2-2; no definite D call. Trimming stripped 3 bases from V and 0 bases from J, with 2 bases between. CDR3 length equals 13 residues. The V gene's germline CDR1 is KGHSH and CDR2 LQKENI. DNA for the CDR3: TGTGCCAGCTCACCGCCGAACACCGGGGAGCTGTTTTTT. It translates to CASSPPNTGELFF.

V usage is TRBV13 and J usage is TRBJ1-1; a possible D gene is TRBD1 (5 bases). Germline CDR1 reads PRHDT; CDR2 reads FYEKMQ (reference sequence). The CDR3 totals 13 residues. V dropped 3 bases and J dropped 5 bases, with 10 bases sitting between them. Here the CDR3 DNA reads TGTGCCAGCAGCTTCGCGACAGATACTGAAGCTTTCTTT. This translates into CASSFATDTEAFF.

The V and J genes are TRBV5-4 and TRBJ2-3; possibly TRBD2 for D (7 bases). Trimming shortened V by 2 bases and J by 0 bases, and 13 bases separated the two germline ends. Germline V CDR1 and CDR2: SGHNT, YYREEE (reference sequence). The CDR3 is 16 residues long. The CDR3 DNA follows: TGTGCCAGCAGCTTTCGGGGGGCCTCTAGCACAGATACGCAGTATTTT. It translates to CASSFRGASSTDTQYF. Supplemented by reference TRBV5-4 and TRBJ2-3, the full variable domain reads ETGVTQSPTHLIKTRGQQVTLRCSSQSGHNTVSWYQQALGQGPQFIFQYYREEENGRGNFPPRFSGLQFPNYSSELNVNALELDDSALYLCASSFRGASSTDTQYFGPGTRLTVL.

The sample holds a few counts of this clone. CDR3 sequence reads: CASSLESSGGYNEQFF. The CDR3 DNA is TGTGCCAGCAGCTTAGAGAGTAGCGGGGGCTACAATGAGCAGTTCTTC. The V and J genes are TRBV7-2 and TRBJ2-1, with 9 bases identical to TRBD2. The CDR3 has 16 residues. The V gene's germline CDR1 is SGHTA and CDR2 FQGNSA. Trimming at V came to 1 base and at J to 3 bases, leaving 4 bases not matched to a gene. Together with reference TRBV7-2 and TRBJ2-1, the CDR3 gives the full variable domain: GAGVSQSPSNKVTEKGKDVELRCDPISGHTALYWYRQSLGQGLEFLIYFQGNSAPDKSGLPSDRFSAERTGGSVSTLTIQRTQQEDSAVYLCASSLESSGGYNEQFFGPGTRLTVL.

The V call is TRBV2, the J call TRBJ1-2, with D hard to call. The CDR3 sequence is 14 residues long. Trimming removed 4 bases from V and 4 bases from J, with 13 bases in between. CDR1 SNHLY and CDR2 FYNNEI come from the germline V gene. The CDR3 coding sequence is TGTGCCAGCAGTGTAATAGGCGTACTCTATGGCTACACCTTC. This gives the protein CASSVIGVLYGYTF.

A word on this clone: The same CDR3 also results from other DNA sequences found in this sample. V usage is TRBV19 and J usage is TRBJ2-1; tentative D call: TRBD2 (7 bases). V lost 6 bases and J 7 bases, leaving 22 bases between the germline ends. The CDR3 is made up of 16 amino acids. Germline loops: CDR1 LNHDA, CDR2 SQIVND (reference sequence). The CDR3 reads CASRALGGGAQNEQFF. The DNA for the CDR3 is TGTGCCAGTAGAGCCCTTGGAGGGGGGGCTCAAAATGAGCAGTTCTTC.

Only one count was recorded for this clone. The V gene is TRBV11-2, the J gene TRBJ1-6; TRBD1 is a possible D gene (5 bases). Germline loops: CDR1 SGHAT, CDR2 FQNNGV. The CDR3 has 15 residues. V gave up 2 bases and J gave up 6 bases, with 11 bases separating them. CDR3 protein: CASSLRGRGNSPLHF. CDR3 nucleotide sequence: TGTGCCAGCAGCTTACGGGGAAGGGGTAATTCACCCCTCCACTTT.

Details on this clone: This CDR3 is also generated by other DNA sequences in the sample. CDR3 amino acids: CASSLGGRNQPQHF. As DNA, the CDR3 is TGCGCCAGCAGCTTGGGCGGACGCAATCAGCCCCAGCATTTT. V and J are TRBV5-1 and TRBJ1-5, with D unresolved. This CDR3 has 14 residues. Trimming left V 0 bases short and J 2 bases short, with 6 bases between. Germline V gene data show CDR1 as SGHRS and CDR2 as YFSETQ.

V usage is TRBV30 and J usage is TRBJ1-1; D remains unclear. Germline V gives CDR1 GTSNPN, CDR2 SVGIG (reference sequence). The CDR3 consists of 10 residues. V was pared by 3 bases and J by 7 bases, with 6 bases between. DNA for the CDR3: TGTGCCTGGAGGGAAAGTGAAGCTTTCTTT. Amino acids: CAWRESEAFF.

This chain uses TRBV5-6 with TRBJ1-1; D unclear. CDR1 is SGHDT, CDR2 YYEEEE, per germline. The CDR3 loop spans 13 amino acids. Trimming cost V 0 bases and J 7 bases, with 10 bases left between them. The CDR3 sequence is CASSLEGLLEAFF. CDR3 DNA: TGTGCCAGCAGCTTGGAAGGCCTACTTGAAGCTTTCTTT.

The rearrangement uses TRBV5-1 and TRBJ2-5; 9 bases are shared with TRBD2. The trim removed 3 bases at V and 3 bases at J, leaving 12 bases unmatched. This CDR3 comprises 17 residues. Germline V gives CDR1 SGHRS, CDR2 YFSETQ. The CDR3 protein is CASSSGDGGGGEETQYF. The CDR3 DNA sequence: TGCGCCAGCAGCTCCGGGGATGGCGGGGGGGGAGAAGAGACCCAGTACTTC. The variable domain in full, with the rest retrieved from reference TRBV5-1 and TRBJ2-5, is KAGVTQTPRYLIKTRGQQVTLSCSPISGHRSVSWYQQTPGQGLQFLFEYFSETQRNKGNFPGRFSGRQFSNSRSEMNVSTLELGDSALYLCASSSGDGGGGEETQYFGPGTRLLVL.